The 19 T cell receptor beta chains reported below all come from one sample, sequenced in a study of CD8+ T cells in alopecia areata. Sequencing relied on a cDNA template that was reverse transcribed from extracted RNA. Data came from immunoSEQ multiplex PCR; TCRdb stores just in-frame clones and leaves some out. The repertoire consists of 60,000 to 70,000 clones, with around half occurring once and the leading ten covering about a sixth. The sequences come from CD8+ T cells sorted from blood, collected at week 0. Receptors were obtained from a human donor with alopecia areata.

The chain carries TRBV6-5 and TRBJ2-3, with TRBD2 identical over 12 bases. Germline CDR1 MNHEY, CDR2 SVGAGI. This CDR3 has 16 amino acids. V lost 4 bases and J lost 0; bases outside the gene matches: 2. CDR3 DNA sequence: TGTGCCAGCAGTTCCGGGACTAGCGGGAGCACAGATACGCAGTATTTT. Its protein is CASSSGTSGSTDTQYF.

The chain carries TRBV4-1 and TRBJ1-2, with D unresolved. Germline CDR1 MGHRA, CDR2 YSYEKL. This CDR3 contains 16 residues. Trimming removed 0 bases from V and 3 bases from J, with 14 bases in between. The CDR3 DNA reads as TGCGCCAGCAGCCAAGATGTTGGCCTTAGAGACTATGGCTACACCTTC. It yields the protein CASSQDVGLRDYGYTF.

This clone was counted a few times. The V and J genes are TRBV2 and TRBJ1-1, with D maybe TRBD1 (6 bases). The V gene's germline CDR1 is SNHLY and CDR2 FYNNEI. Trimming left V 6 bases short and J 3 bases short, with 17 bases between. This CDR3 has 15 residues. CDR3 sequence reads: CASSERLGADTEAFF. In DNA form, the CDR3 reads TGTGCCAGCAGCGAAAGGTTGGGGGCGGACACTGAAGCTTTCTTT.

V and J are TRBV4-1 and TRBJ2-2; 7 bases match TRBD1. The CDR3 loop spans 16 amino acids. Per the germline V gene, CDR1 is MGHRA and CDR2 is YSYEKL. The V segment lost 4 bases and the J segment 0 bases; nucleotides outside the gene matches: 5. CDR3 DNA: TGCGCCAGCAGCCCTTGGACAGGAACGAACACCGGGGAGCTGTTTTTT. Translating it yields CASSPWTGTNTGELFF.

This sequence joins TRBV30 and TRBJ2-3; unclear D gene. Trimming stripped 3 bases from V and 6 bases from J, with 7 bases between. Germline lookup yields CDR1 GTSNPN and CDR2 SVGIG (reference sequence). The CDR3 is 11 amino acids. The DNA for the CDR3 is TGTGCCTGGAGGTTTGGGGATACGCAGTATTTT. This encodes CAWRFGDTQYF.

V usage is TRBV4-1 and J usage is TRBJ2-1; no definite D call. CDR3 length equals 13 residues. From germline, CDR1 is MGHRA and CDR2 YSYEKL. Trimming took off 0 bases at V and 7 bases at J, with 7 bases between the two ends. The chain's CDR3 is CASSQDNGNEQFF. CDR3 coding DNA: TGCGCCAGCAGCCAAGATAACGGTAATGAGCAGTTCTTC.

This clone was seen only a few times. This sequence joins TRBV29-1 and TRBJ2-7, with D perhaps matching TRBD2 (5 bases). This CDR3 contains 12 residues. The germline V gene encodes CDR1 SQVTM and CDR2 ANQGSEA. V lost 4 bases, J lost 3 bases, and 10 bases lay in between. DNA of the CDR3: TGCAGCGTTGCGGTTCGGGGCTACGAGCAGTACTTC. It encodes CSVAVRGYEQYF.

The rearrangement links TRBV6-1 to TRBJ2-4; D gene unclear. V was trimmed by 5 bases and J by 0 bases, leaving 11 bases between them. The length of the CDR3 is 15 residues. The germline V gene encodes CDR1 MNHNS and CDR2 SASEGT. CDR3 residues: CASSLWLEAKNIQYF. The CDR3 nucleotides read TGTGCCAGCAGTTTGTGGCTAGAAGCCAAAAACATTCAGTACTTC.

This clone was seen only once. CDR3: CASSPGQLSQETQYF. The CDR3 bases are TGTGCCAGCAGCCCGGGACAGCTAAGCCAAGAGACCCAGTACTTC. This sequence joins TRBV6-5 and TRBJ2-5; 7 bases line up with TRBD1. The V and J ends lost 6 bases and 1 base, in that order; junction bases with no gene match: 8. The V gene's germline CDR1 is MNHEY and CDR2 SVGAGI. The CDR3 totals 15 residues.

J is TRBJ1-5 and V is TRBV30; D is ambiguous. Trimming left V 3 bases short and J 0 bases short, with 9 bases between. Germline values: CDR1 GTSNPN, CDR2 SVGIG (reference sequence). The CDR3 has 14 amino acids. In nucleotides, the CDR3 is TGTGCCTGGAGCGACCGTTCTAGCAATCAGCCCCAGCATTTT. It translates to CAWSDRSSNQPQHF.

J is TRBJ2-7 and V is TRBV7-9; D is undetermined. This CDR3 has 12 amino acids. The germline V and J ends were trimmed by 3 bases and 5 bases, with 8 bases remaining between them. From germline, CDR1 is SEHNR and CDR2 FQNEAQ (reference sequence). For the CDR3, the DNA is TGTGCCAGCAGCTTGGGGAAGGACGAGCAGTACTTC. Encoded protein: CASSLGKDEQYF.

The CDR3 DNA reads as TGTGCCAGTAGTGAGACAGGGAACACCGGGGAGCTGTTTTTT. Translation: CASSETGNTGELFF. This chain links TRBV19 with TRBJ2-2, with D tentatively TRBD1 (6 bases). V lost 5 bases and J lost 1, with 8 bases in between. The CDR3 extends over 14 amino acids. CDR1 is LNHDA, CDR2 SQIVND, per germline (reference sequence).

This clone was detected ten times or more. This sequence joins TRBV5-5 and TRBJ2-2; 9 bases agree with TRBD2. CDR1 is SGHKS, CDR2 YYEKEE, per germline (reference sequence). V was pared by 4 bases and J by 6 bases, with 10 bases of the junction left unmatched. This CDR3 is built from 16 residues. CDR3 amino acids: CASSAFGTSLSGELFF. Here the CDR3 DNA reads TGTGCCAGCAGCGCGTTTGGGACTAGCCTCTCCGGGGAGCTGTTTTTT.

This clone came up a few times. Other DNA sequences in this sample translate to the same CDR3. This chain links TRBV7-9 with TRBJ2-6, with D unclear. Germline V gene sequence: CDR1 SEHNR, CDR2 FQNEAQ (reference sequence). The V end lost 3 bases, the J end lost 0 bases, and 3 bases lay between the germline ends. CDR3 length: 14 amino acids. The CDR3 nucleotides are TGTGCCAGCAGCTTGGTCTCTGGGGCCAACGTCCTGACTTTC. Translation gives CASSLVSGANVLTF.

The chain uses TRBV29-1 and TRBJ2-1; D gene unclear. The CDR3 consists of 11 residues. Trimming left V 4 bases short and J 6 bases short, with 7 bases between. The germline V gene has CDR1 SQVTM and CDR2 ANQGSEA. Written as DNA, the CDR3 is TGCAGCGTTGTAAGCAGCAATGAGCAGTTCTTC. Protein: CSVVSSNEQFF.

This clone has just a few counts. The rearrangement uses TRBV13 and TRBJ2-1, with a weak D call TRBD1 (5 bases). Germline CDR1 and CDR2: PRHDT and FYEKMQ (reference sequence). With 6 bases removed from V and 3 bases from J, the gap between germline ends came to 9 bases. The CDR3 has 13 amino acids. CDR3 in DNA: TGTGCCAGCAGTTACGACAGCTACAATGAGCAGTTCTTC. Translating gives CASSYDSYNEQFF.

The rearrangement uses TRBV30 and TRBJ2-1; the D gene is possibly TRBD2 (6 bases). The CDR3 spans 15 residues. CDR1 and CDR2 from the germline V gene are GTSNPN and SVGIG (reference sequence). Trimming cost V 1 base and J 8 bases, with 18 bases left between them. As DNA, the CDR3 is TGTGCCTGGAGTGCAATGGACTACCCTCCGGATGAGCAGTTCTTC. Translation: CAWSAMDYPPDEQFF.

This sequence joins TRBV28 and TRBJ2-7, with 9 bases fitting TRBD2. After removal of 5 bases from V and 3 bases from J, the junction contained 8 bases not matched to a gene. The length of the CDR3 is 15 residues. Germline V CDR1 and CDR2: MDHEN, SYDVKM. The CDR3 protein is CASSPSLSGSYEQYF. Written as DNA, the CDR3 is TGTGCCAGCAGTCCCTCCCTTAGCGGGAGCTACGAGCAGTACTTC.

This clone has more than one count but fewer than ten. This chain links TRBV27 with TRBJ2-5, with TRBD2 identical over 10 bases. CDR3 length: 16 amino acids. Germline V gene lookup returns CDR1 MNHEY and CDR2 SMNVEV (reference sequence). Unmatched junction bases numbered 11, after V lost 6 bases and J lost 4 bases. The CDR3 loop reads CASSARNLAGAETQYF. In DNA form, the CDR3 reads TGTGCCAGCAGCGCACGAAATCTAGCGGGAGCAGAGACCCAGTACTTC.